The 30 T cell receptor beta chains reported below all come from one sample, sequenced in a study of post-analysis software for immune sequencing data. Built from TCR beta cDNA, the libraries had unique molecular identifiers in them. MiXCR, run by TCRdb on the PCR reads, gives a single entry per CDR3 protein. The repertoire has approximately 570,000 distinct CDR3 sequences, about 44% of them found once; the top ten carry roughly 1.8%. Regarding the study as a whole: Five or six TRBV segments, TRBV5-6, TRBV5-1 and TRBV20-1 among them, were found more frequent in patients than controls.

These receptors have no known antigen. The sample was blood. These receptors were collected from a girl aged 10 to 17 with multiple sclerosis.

The CDR3 region is CASSVGGQSRETQYF. The DNA for the CDR3 is TGTGCCAGCAGCGTAGGTGGTCAGTCGAGAGAGACCCAGTACTTC. The V and J genes are TRBV9 and TRBJ2-5; no definite D call. Per germline, CDR1 SGDLS and CDR2 YYNGEE. The V end was cut by 0 bases, the J end by 4 bases, with 13 bases between. The CDR3 runs 15 residues.

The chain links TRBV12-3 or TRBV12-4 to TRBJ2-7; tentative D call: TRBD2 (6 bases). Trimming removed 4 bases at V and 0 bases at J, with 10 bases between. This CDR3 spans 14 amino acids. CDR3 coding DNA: TGTGCCAGCAGTTCTAGCGTAAGCTCCTACGAGCAGTACTTC. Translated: CASSSSVSSYEQYF.

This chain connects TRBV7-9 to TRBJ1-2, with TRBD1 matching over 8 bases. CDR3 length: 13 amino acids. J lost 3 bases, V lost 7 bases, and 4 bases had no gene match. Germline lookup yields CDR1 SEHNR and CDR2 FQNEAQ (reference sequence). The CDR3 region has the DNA TGTGCCAGCACCAACAGGGGGGACTATGGCTACACCTTC. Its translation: CASTNRGDYGYTF. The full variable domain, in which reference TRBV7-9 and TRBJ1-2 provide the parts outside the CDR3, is DTGVSQNPRHKITKRGQNVTFRCDPISEHNRLYWYRQTLGQGPEFLTYFQNEAQLEKSRLLSDRFSAERPKGSFSTLEIQRTEQGDSAMYLCASTNRGDYGYTFGSGTRLTVV.

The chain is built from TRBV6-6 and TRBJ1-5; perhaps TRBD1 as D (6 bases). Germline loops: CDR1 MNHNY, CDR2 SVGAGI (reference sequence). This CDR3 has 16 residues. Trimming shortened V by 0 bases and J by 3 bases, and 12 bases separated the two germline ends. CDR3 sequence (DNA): TGTGCCAGCAGTTACTCGAACGGGGGCCTCAATCAGCCCCAGCATTTT. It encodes CASSYSNGGLNQPQHF.

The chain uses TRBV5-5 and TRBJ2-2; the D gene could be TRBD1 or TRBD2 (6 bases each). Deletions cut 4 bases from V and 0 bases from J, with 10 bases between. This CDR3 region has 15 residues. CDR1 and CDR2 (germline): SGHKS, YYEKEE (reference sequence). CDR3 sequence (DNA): TGTGCCAGCAGCGCGGGACACTCGAACACCGGGGAGCTGTTTTTT. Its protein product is CASSAGHSNTGELFF.

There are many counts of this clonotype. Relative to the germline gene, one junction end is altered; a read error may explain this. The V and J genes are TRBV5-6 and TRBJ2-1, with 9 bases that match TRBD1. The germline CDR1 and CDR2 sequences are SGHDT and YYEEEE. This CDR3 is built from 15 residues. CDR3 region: CASSLGTGPYNEQFF. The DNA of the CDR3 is TGCGCCAGCAGCTTAGGGACAGGGCCCTACAATGAGCAGTTCTTC.

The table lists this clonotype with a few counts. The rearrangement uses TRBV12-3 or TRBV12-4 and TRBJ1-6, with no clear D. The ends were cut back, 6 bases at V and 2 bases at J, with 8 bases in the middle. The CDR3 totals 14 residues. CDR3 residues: CASSGVTYNSPLHF. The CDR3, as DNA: TGTGCCAGCAGCGGGGTAACCTATAATTCACCCCTCCACTTT.

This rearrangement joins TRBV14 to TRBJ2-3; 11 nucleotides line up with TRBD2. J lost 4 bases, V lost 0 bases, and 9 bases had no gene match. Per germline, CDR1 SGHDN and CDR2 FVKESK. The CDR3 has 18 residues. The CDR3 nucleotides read TGTGCCAGCAGCCAAGATGGCCTGGGTAGCGGGGGGGCAGATACGCAGTATTTT. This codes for CASSQDGLGSGGADTQYF.

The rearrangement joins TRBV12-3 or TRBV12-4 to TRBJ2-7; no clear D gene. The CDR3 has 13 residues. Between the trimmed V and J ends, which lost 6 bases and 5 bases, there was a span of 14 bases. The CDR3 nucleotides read TGTGCCAGCAGCCCTATGGGTTCCGACGAGCAGTACTTC. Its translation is CASSPMGSDEQYF.

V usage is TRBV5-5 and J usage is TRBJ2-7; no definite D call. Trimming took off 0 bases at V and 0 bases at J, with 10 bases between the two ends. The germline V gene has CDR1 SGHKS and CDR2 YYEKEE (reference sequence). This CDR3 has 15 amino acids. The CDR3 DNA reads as TGTGCCAGCAGCTTGGATGCGAGAGGCTCCTACGAGCAGTACTTC. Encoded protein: CASSLDARGSYEQYF.

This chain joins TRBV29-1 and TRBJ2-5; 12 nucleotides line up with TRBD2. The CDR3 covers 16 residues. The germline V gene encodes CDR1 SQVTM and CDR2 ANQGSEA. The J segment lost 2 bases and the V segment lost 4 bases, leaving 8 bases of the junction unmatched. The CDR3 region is CSVVRLAGGTQETQYF. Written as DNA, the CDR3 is TGCAGCGTTGTACGTCTAGCGGGGGGGACGCAAGAGACCCAGTACTTC.

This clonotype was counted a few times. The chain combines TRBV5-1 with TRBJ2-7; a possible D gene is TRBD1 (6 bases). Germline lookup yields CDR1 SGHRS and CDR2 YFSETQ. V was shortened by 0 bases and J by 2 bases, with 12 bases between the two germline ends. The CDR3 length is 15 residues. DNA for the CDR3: TGCGCCAGCAGCTTGGGATCCGGGACAACCTACGAGCAGTACTTC. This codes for CASSLGSGTTYEQYF.

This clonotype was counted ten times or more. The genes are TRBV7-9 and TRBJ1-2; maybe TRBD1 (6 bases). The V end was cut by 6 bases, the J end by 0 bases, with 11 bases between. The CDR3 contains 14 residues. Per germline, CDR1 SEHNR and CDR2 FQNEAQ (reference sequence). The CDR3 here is CASSFGGPNYGYTF. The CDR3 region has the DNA TGTGCCAGCAGTTTTGGGGGGCCTAACTATGGCTACACCTTC.

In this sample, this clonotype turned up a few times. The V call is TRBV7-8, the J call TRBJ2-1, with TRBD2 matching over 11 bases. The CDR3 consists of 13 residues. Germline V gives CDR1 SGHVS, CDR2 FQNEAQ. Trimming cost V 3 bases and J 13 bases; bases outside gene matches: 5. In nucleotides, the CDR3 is TGTGCCAGCAGCTTTCCTAGCGGGGGGCCCCAGTTCTTC. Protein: CASSFPSGGPQFF.

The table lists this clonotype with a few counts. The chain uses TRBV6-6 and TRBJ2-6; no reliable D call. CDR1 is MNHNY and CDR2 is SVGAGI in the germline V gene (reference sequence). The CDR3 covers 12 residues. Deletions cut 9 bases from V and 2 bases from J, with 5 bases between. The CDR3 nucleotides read TGTGCCAGTTGGGCTGGGGCCAACGTCCTGACTTTC. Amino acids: CASWAGANVLTF.

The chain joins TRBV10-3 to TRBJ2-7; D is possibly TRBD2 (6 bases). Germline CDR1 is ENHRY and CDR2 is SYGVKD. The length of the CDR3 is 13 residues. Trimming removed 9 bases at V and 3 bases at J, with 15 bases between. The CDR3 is CAIQGLKGYEQYF. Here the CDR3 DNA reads TGTGCCATTCAGGGACTTAAAGGCTACGAGCAGTACTTC.

The CDR3 DNA reads as TGTGCCAGCAGTTTTGGCAGCGACACCGGGGAGCTGTTTTTT. Its protein is CASSFGSDTGELFF. This chain links TRBV27 with TRBJ2-2; D unclear. Germline V CDR1 and CDR2: MNHEY, SMNVEV (reference sequence). The CDR3 contains 14 residues. Trimming removed 3 bases from V and 3 bases from J, with 8 bases in between.

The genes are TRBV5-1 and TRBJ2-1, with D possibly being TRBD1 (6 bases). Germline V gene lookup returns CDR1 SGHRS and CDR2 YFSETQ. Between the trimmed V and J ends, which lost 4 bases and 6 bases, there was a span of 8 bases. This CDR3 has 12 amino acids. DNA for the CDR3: TGCGCCAGCAGCGGGGGCCTCAATGAGCAGTTCTTC. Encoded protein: CASSGGLNEQFF.

The CDR3: CASSFTGGRGTNYGYTF. The CDR3 nucleotides are TGTGCCAGCAGTTTTACAGGGGGGCGCGGAACTAACTATGGCTACACCTTC. This chain uses TRBV12-3 or TRBV12-4 with TRBJ1-2, with TRBD1 matching over 8 bases. This CDR3 spans 17 amino acids. V gave up 3 bases and J gave up 0 bases; unmatched junction bases: 9.

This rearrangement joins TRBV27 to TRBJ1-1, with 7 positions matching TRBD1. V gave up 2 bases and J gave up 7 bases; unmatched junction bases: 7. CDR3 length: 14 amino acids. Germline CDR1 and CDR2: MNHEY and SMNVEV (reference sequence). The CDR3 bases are TGTGCCAGCAGTTTACACAAGGACAGGTATGAAGCTTTCTTT. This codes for CASSLHKDRYEAFF.

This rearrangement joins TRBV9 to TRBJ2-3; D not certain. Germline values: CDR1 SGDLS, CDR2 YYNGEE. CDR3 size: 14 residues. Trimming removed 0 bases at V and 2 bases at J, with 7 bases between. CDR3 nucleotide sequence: TGTGCCAGCAGCGTAGACCCCCTCACAGATACGCAGTATTTT. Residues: CASSVDPLTDTQYF.

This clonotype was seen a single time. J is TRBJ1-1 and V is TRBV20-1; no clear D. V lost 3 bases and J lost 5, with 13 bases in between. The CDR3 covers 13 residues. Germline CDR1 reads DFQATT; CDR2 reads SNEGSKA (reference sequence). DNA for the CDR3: TGCAGTGCTAGGGTACCCTTAGGGACTGAAGCTTTCTTT. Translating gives CSARVPLGTEAFF.

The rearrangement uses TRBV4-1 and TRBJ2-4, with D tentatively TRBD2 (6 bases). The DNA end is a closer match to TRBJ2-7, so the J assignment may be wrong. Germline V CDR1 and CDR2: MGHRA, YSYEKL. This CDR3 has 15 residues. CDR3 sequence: CASSQGLVRSYEQYF. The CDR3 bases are TGCGCCAGCAGCCAAGGACTAGTTCGATCCTACGAGCAGTACTTC.

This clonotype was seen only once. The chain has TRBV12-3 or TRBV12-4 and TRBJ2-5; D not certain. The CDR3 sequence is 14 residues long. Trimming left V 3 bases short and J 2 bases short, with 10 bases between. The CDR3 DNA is TGTGCCAGCAGTTTGCGGTCTAGTCAAGAGACCCAGTACTTC. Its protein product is CASSLRSSQETQYF.

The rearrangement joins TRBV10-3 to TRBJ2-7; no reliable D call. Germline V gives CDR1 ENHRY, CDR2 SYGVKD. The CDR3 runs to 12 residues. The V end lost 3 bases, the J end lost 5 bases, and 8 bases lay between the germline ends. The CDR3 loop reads CAISEGLDEQYF. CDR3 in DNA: TGTGCCATCAGTGAAGGCCTCGACGAGCAGTACTTC.

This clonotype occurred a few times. The CDR3, as DNA: TGTGCCACCAGCAGAGATGAATGGGTCACAGCGAAAAACACTGAAGCTTTCTTT. Its translation is CATSRDEWVTAKNTEAFF. V usage is TRBV15 and J usage is TRBJ1-1; D gene uncertain. This CDR3 has 18 residues. The germline gives CDR1 LNHNV, CDR2 YYDKDF (reference sequence). The V gene lost 0 bases and the J gene lost 2 bases, with 19 bases spanning the gap.

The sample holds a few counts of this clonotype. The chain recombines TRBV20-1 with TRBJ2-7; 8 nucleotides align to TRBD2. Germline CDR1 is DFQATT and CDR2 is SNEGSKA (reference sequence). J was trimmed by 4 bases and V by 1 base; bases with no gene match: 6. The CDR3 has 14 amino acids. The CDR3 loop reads CSARVSGGSYEQYF. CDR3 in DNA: TGCAGTGCTAGAGTAAGCGGGGGATCGTACGAGCAGTACTTC.

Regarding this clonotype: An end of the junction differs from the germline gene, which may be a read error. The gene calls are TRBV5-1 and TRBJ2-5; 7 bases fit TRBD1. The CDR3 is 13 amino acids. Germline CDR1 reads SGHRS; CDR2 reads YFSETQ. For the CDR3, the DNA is TGCGCCAGCAGGTTGGACAGGATGGAGACCCAGTACTTC. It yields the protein CASRLDRMETQYF.

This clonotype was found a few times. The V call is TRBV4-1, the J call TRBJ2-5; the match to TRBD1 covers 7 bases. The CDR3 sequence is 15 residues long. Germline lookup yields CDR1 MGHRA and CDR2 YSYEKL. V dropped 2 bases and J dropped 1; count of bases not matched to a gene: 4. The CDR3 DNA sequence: TGCGCCAGCAGCCAAACGGGGACAGCCCAAGAGACCCAGTACTTC. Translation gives CASSQTGTAQETQYF.

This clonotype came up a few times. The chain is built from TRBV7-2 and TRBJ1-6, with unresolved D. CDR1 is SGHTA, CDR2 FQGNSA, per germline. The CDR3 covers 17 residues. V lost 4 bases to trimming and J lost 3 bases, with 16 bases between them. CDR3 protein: CASSSTSADFYNSPLHF. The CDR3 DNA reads TGTGCCAGCAGCTCCACCAGTGCAGATTTCTATAATTCACCCCTCCACTTT. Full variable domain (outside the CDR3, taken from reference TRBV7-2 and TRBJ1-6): GAGVSQSPSNKVTEKGKDVELRCDPISGHTALYWYRQSLGQGLEFLIYFQGNSAPDKSGLPSDRFSAERTGGSVSTLTIQRTQQEDSAVYLCASSSTSADFYNSPLHFGNGTRLTVT.